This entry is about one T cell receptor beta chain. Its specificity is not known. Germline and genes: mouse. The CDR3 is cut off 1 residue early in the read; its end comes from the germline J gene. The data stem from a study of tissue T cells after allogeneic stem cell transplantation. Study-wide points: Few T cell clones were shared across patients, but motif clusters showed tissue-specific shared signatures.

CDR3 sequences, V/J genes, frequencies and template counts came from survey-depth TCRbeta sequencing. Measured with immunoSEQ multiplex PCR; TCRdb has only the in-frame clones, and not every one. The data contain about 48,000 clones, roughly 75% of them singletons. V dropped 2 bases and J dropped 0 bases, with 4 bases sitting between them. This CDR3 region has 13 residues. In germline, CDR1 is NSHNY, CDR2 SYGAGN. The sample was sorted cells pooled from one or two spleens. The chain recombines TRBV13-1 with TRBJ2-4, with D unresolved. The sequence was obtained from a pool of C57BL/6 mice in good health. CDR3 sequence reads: CASSETSQNTLYF. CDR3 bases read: TGTGCCAGCAGTGAGACTAGTCAAAACACCTTGTAC.